This is a list of T cell receptor beta chains from one sample in a study of cytomegalovirus exposure and HLA in healthy donors. The table came from immunoSEQ multiplex PCR; TCRdb's copy has only in-frame clones and leaves some out. The top ten clones hold roughly 10% of a sample with some 170,000 clones, 82% of them seen once. The sample taken for sequencing was PBMCs. These receptors all stem from a man aged 50-60 years in good health and CMV-seropositive. The conserved cysteine and the conserved F or W are not part of the CDR3 here.

V	J	CDR3
TRBV7-2	TRBJ1-2	ASSSPNRAHYGYT
TRBV7-9	TRBJ2-3	ASSLPEAADTQY
TRBV30	TRBJ2-7	AWMRAGPYEQY
TRBV5-4	TRBJ1-2	ASSLGGANYGYT
TRBV28	TRBJ1-3	ASSLGTGGNTIY
TRBV28	TRBJ1-5	ASSSGGEGNQPQH
TRBV18	TRBJ2-7	ASSPGTGSSYEQY
TRBV27	TRBJ2-2	ASSLSRPRGRTGELF
TRBV6-5	TRBJ2-2	ASSRPSADTGELF
TRBV5-4	TRBJ1-3	ASSRGFDSGNTIY
TRBV6-6	TRBJ1-1	ASSYAQAPMNTEAF
TRBV5-4	TRBJ2-1	ASSLPGNTDRKQF
TRBV7-9	TRBJ1-1	ASSFTGDTEAF
TRBV13	TRBJ2-1	ASSEGTSGAGEDEQF
TRBV7-9	TRBJ2-7	SSSHQGAREQY
TRBV5-5	TRBJ1-6	ASSLVRGLGSPLH
TRBV4-2	TRBJ2-7	ASSPPGLAGGYEQY
TRBV4-2	TRBJ2-3	ASSPLAGFTDTQY
TRBV5-1	TRBJ1-1	ASSFSGNTEAF
TRBV7-9	TRBJ2-7	ASSLRQGVKSEQY
TRBV25-1	TRBJ2-2	ASRGTGGPGELF
TRBV6-4	TRBJ1-6	ASSDSAGARNSPLH
TRBV4-3	TRBJ1-6	ASSQELWGGSPLH
TRBV6-5	TRBJ1-2	ASSYLEAYGYT
TRBV11-2	TRBJ2-3	ASSLVSTSGGTDTQY
TRBV19	TRBJ1-2	ASSIDRGQLYGYT
TRBV19	TRBJ2-5	ASSAEPTLRETQY
TRBV15	TRBJ1-1	ATSRAGGGRGTEAF